A selection of T cell receptor beta chains follows, all from one sample in a study of shared clonotypes between healthy human individuals. Clones were read by immunoSEQ multiplex PCR, and TCRdb kept only the in-frame ones, dropping some. The sample includes approximately 2,000,000 clones, around 93% of them seen just once. Sequenced sample: naive CD8+ T cells from PBMCs. These receptors all stem from a man aged 18 to 29 in good health. Some clones in this sample may be carry-over from other donors' samples. CDR3s include the opening cysteine and the closing phenylalanine or tryptophan. The order of the fields is J gene, V gene, CDR3 protein.

j_gene: TRBJ1-1; v_gene: TRBV29-1; CDR3aa: CSVVDLITGPSEAFF
j_gene: TRBJ2-1; v_gene: TRBV9; CDR3aa: CASSVEGESYNEQFF
j_gene: TRBJ2-5; v_gene: TRBV9; CDR3aa: CASSPSGSGRGETQYF
j_gene: TRBJ1-5; v_gene: TRBV28; CDR3aa: CASSWVTGTNQPQHF
j_gene: TRBJ2-5; v_gene: TRBV6-5; CDR3aa: CASSSLALETQYF
j_gene: TRBJ1-1; v_gene: TRBV27; CDR3aa: CASTSQGGWTEAFF
j_gene: TRBJ2-7; v_gene: TRBV2; CDR3aa: CASIGRDREHEQYF
j_gene: TRBJ2-3; v_gene: TRBV9; CDR3aa: CASITGGHTDTQYF
j_gene: TRBJ1-1; v_gene: TRBV7-9; CDR3aa: CASSNSGEGNTEAFF
j_gene: TRBJ2-7; v_gene: TRBV9; CDR3aa: CASSPRLAGGPHEQYF
j_gene: TRBJ2-7; v_gene: TRBV30; CDR3aa: CAWTWGGYEQYF
j_gene: TRBJ2-7; v_gene: TRBV5-5; CDR3aa: CASSSPWGSYEQYF
j_gene: TRBJ2-1; v_gene: TRBV5-1; CDR3aa: CASSSQGPPYNEQFF
j_gene: TRBJ2-3; v_gene: TRBV5-1; CDR3aa: CASSLRGGSYDTQYF
j_gene: TRBJ2-7; v_gene: TRBV4-1; CDR3aa: CASSPRLVGNYEQYF
j_gene: TRBJ1-2; v_gene: TRBV27; CDR3aa: CASSLSQGARYGYTF
j_gene: TRBJ1-1; v_gene: TRBV9; CDR3aa: CASRDDRGTEAFF
j_gene: TRBJ1-3; v_gene: TRBV2; CDR3aa: CASRGSTGSGNTIYF
j_gene: TRBJ2-5; v_gene: TRBV21-1; CDR3aa: CASSKGSAVGETQYF
j_gene: TRBJ2-7; v_gene: TRBV28; CDR3aa: CASSLDEQYF
j_gene: TRBJ1-2; v_gene: TRBV6-5; CDR3aa: CASSLQGYDGYTF
j_gene: TRBJ2-7; v_gene: TRBV7-9; CDR3aa: CASSLGFSLAGDAEQYF
j_gene: TRBJ2-5; v_gene: TRBV19; CDR3aa: CASSIGVAQETQYF
j_gene: TRBJ2-7; v_gene: TRBV2; CDR3aa: CASSVTGTIYEQYF
j_gene: TRBJ2-1; v_gene: TRBV19; CDR3aa: CAARSAGRDEQFF
j_gene: TRBJ1-1; v_gene: TRBV19; CDR3aa: CASSRDREGSDTEAFF
j_gene: TRBJ2-3; v_gene: TRBV11-1; CDR3aa: CASSSKYDPPPLDTQYF
j_gene: TRBJ2-3; v_gene: TRBV6-5; CDR3aa: CASIYGLERISNTQYF
j_gene: TRBJ2-2; v_gene: TRBV27; CDR3aa: CASSLGLGRTGELFF
j_gene: TRBJ2-2; v_gene: TRBV7-8; CDR3aa: CASSSGDAGELFF
j_gene: TRBJ2-2; v_gene: TRBV6-5; CDR3aa: CASSLGGEGPGELFF
j_gene: TRBJ1-1; v_gene: TRBV7-9; CDR3aa: CASSESRGLNTEAFF
j_gene: TRBJ2-7; v_gene: TRBV11-2; CDR3aa: CASSLGWAEQYF
j_gene: TRBJ2-3; v_gene: TRBV19; CDR3aa: CASSIPDDTDTQYF
j_gene: TRBJ1-5; v_gene: TRBV14; CDR3aa: CASSQTGGSNQPQHF